This TCR beta chain was documented in a study of blood T cells in healthy people across ages (dated by TCRdb to about 2015). Broadly, across the study: In model experiments, template switching captured about one uniquely barcoded TCR beta cDNA molecule for every two T cells. Age-related changes in TCR beta repertoire diversity were measured in the study by deep sequencing normalized with unique cDNA molecular identifiers. The donors were divided into four age groups: young (average around 15 years), middle-aged (approximately 42), aged (about 62) and long-lived (around 87). Donors of different ages were randomly distributed across sequencing lanes to avoid experimental bias. The study analyzed two additional independent replicas of 1 million unique cDNA reads from the same blood draw for two donors, one aged 18 to 29 and one aged 80 or older. Points the paper makes about the study in general: Because the CMV infection status of the donors was unknown, age-related changes in expanded clonotypes may potentially have been confounded. Estimates of total diversity based on one million sequenced T cells were considered lower bounds and underestimates. Because profiling used bulk unsorted PBMCs, naive and antigen-experienced compartments could not be compared conclusively. There was a strong correlation between observed TCR beta diversity and the percentage of naive T cells measured by flow cytometry. The long-lived group showed more naive CD4+ T cells, fewer expanded clones and increased TCR diversity than the aged group, suggesting age selection. As age increased, observed TCR beta diversity per million T cells dropped in a roughly linear way, and a significant reduction was already evident by age about 40.

The method behind the library was 5' RACE. The sequencing machine was an Illumina HiSeq 2500. A second PCR of about 7 to 12 cycles was performed with a sample-barcoded 5' primer and a J-beta primer mix. Each TCR beta cDNA molecule received a unique molecular identifier from a template-switch 5' adaptor carrying 12 random nucleotides. Each sample yielded at least 2.5 million CDR3-containing paired-end reads. All of the RNA was converted into first-strand cDNA using the Mint cDNA synthesis kit, with a TRBC-specific oligonucleotide serving as the primer. After uracil-DNA glycosylase treatment, a first 18-cycle PCR used universal primers M1SS and BC2_uni_R on all cDNA. Turning to the authors' computational methods: Each sample was normalized by randomly selecting 1 million high-quality reads, each carrying a distinct molecular identifier. Reads with shared molecular identifiers were discarded instead of being binned into consensus sequences. MiTCR, with a Q25 quality threshold and the strictest error-elimination algorithm, was used for CDR3 identification, clonotype clustering and error correction. A nonparametric unseen species model with Euler transformation was used to estimate a lower bound on total TCR beta diversity. Starting from the raw public reads, TCRdb applied fastp trimming at Q25, assembled clones with MiXCR and retained in-frame beta chains. Rows with one shared CDR3 protein collapse into an entry with the most common genes and DNA. V and J calls and clone size were set by TCRdb, not the authors. Present in this sample are just under 900,000 distinct CDR3 sequences, roughly 26% of which were seen just once. 15% to 20% of the sample is in the top ten clones.

The donors were some 36 Caucasian individuals from Russia, aged roughly 6 to 90 years, who were systemically healthy. About 10 milliliters of peripheral blood were collected from each donor into EDTA-treated Vacutainer tubes. PBMCs were isolated by Ficoll-Paque density-gradient centrifugation, with at least 7 million obtained per sample. Trizol reagent was used to extract total RNA from the PBMCs, yielding at least 6 micrograms per sample. Naive CD45RAhigh/CD27high T cell percentages were measured by flow cytometry on a PBMC aliquot from every donor. V is shortened by 4 bases, J by 10 bases, and the region joining them spans 16 bases. The germline V gene (reference sequence) provides CDR1 GTSNPN and CDR2 SVGIG. Taken from cysteine to phenylalanine, the CDR3 has 12 residues. Only CDR3 DNA remains: 36 bases, in frame from the first base. As concerns this clonotype: The target of this receptor is not known. One base away there is no much larger clone; base qualities are not given.

Sequenced input: blood. This sequence uses TRBV30 and TRBJ2-5; TRBD2 is perhaps the D gene, given 5 matching bases. This sequence was found in an elderly woman in good health. The CDR3 here reads CAWNVRGLGQYF. The bases are TGTGCCTGGAACGTTCGGGGATTGGGCCAGTACTTC.